This TCR beta chain was captured in a study of T cells in Graves' hyperthyroidism and ophthalmopathy. The study, taken as a whole, reports: From stable hyperthyroidism, ophthalmopathy was set apart by a 13 V-J model. It was a median approximately 6.9 months before onset that the model predicted ophthalmopathy.

J lost 9 bases, V lost 5 bases, and 18 bases had no gene match. This CDR3 comprises 15 residues. Germline V lookup: CDR1 DFQATT, CDR2 SNEGSKA (reference sequence). What was amplified from RNA transcripts were TCR beta CDR3 regions. Carried out on the TCR CDR3, a first-round RT-PCR used the HTBI primer set. TCRdb reprocessed the multiplex PCR reads via MiXCR and lists one record per CDR3 protein. This sample yields around 540,000 distinct CDR3 sequences, of which under 60% are seen a single time; just over 8% belongs to the top ten. As for this clonotype: Its antigen remains unidentified.

Uncontrolled infections, other autoimmune diseases, pregnancy or lactation led to exclusion of patients. Diagnoses were established using clinical symptoms, serum thyroxine and TRAb, thyroid ultrasound and orbital computed tomography. This TCR came from a woman between 18 and 29 years old with Graves' hyperthyroidism. Sequenced input: peripheral blood or thyroid tissue (not recorded which). J is TRBJ2-5 and V is TRBV20-1; the match to TRBD2 covers 7 bases. The CDR3 DNA is TGCAGTGCTCCTGCAAGCGGGAACCTCGGGGAGGCCCAGTACTTC. This encodes CSAPASGNLGEAQYF.